This TCR beta chain appears in the sequencing data of a study of response to subunit inactivated influenza vaccine. TCRdb re-analysed the RT-PCR reads in MiXCR, keeping a single row per CDR3 protein. The data contain 450,000 to 600,000 distinct CDR3 sequences, around 7.7% of them singletons. In this sample, this clonotype turned up many times. Its antigen is as yet unknown. Study-wide results and caveats: A suggestion made by the authors is that each seasonal influenza vaccination recruits few new T cells.

V lost 5 bases to trimming and J lost 6 bases; unmatched junction nucleotides: 18. This CDR3 is built from 18 residues. Germline CDR1 reads SGHAT; CDR2 reads FQNNGV. This sequence was found in a man aged 50-75 years who received an inactivated influenza vaccine. Sequencing used PBMCs from blood, obtained about 24 months after vaccination. The V call is TRBV11-2, the J call TRBJ2-1; TRBD2 agrees at 8 bases. This CDR3 reads CASSPGAGGYLTINEQFF. In DNA form, the CDR3 reads TGTGCCAGCAGCCCGGGGGCGGGGGGCTACCTTACAATCAATGAGCAGTTCTTC.